Following are 21 T cell receptor beta chains from one sample sequenced in a study of cytomegalovirus exposure and HLA in healthy donors (dated by TCRdb to 2015 to 2018). Libraries were built with the immunoSEQ multiplex PCR assay. The multiplex PCR relied on a mix of 60 forward primers for TCR Vbeta segments and 13 reverse primers for TCR Jbeta segments. The table was pulled from immuneACCESS by TCRdb, which kept in-frame rearrangements only. Such tables lose some clones; where checked, under half of the loss comes from unresolved V genes, and the rest has no known cause. The sample table contains about 120,000 clones; only one count was recorded for approximately 80% of them. The ten biggest clones cover roughly 4% of the sample. The specimen sequenced was PBMCs. Source of these receptors: a human donor in good health.

The J gene is TRBJ2-5, the V gene TRBV5-4; TRBD2 matches at 11 bases. This CDR3 has 17 amino acids. CDR1 and CDR2 (germline): SGHNT, YYREEE (reference sequence). V was clipped by 0 bases and J by 1 base; unmatched bases: 5. The CDR3 DNA is TGTGCCAGCAGCTTGGGGGGACTAGCGGCCTTCCAAGAGACCCAGTACTTC. It yields the protein CASSLGGLAAFQETQYF.

The rearrangement links TRBV2 to TRBJ2-7, with 9 bases fitting TRBD1. The CDR3 contains 13 residues. Germline V CDR1 and CDR2: SNHLY, FYNNEI. J lost 5 bases, V lost 8 bases, and 7 bases had no gene match. DNA of the CDR3: TGTGCCAGCTCCCGGGACAGGGCCCACGAGCAGTACTTC. Residues: CASSRDRAHEQYF.

The chain joins TRBV5-1 to TRBJ1-2, with D possibly matching TRBD1 (5 bases). This CDR3 is 16 amino acids long. Germline V CDR1 and CDR2: SGHRS, YFSETQ. The V and J ends lost 0 bases and 6 bases respectively, with 18 bases between them. The CDR3 protein is CASSLEWGQAIHGYTF. CDR3 DNA sequence: TGCGCCAGCAGCTTGGAATGGGGCCAAGCGATCCATGGCTACACCTTC. Variable domain in full (rest from reference TRBV5-1 and TRBJ1-2): KAGVTQTPRYLIKTRGQQVTLSCSPISGHRSVSWYQQTPGQGLQFLFEYFSETQRNKGNFPGRFSGRQFSNSRSEMNVSTLELGDSALYLCASSLEWGQAIHGYTFGSGTRLTVV.

In its sample, this clone was seen once. The chain joins TRBV21-1 to TRBJ2-1; the D segment call TRBD2 is taken from the table without a DNA check. TRBV21-1 is recorded as a pseudogene. CDR3 length equals 15 residues. The chain's CDR3 is CASSTFGRGHNEQFF. CDR3 coding DNA: TGTGCCAGCAGCACCTTCGGGCGGGGCCACAATGAGCAGTTCTTC.

This clone was picked up a small number of times. The rearrangement joins TRBV6-5 to TRBJ1-2; possible D gene TRBD1, 5 bases. The CDR3 is 15 amino acids. Germline values: CDR1 MNHEY, CDR2 SVGAGI. V was trimmed by 0 bases and J by 6 bases, leaving 14 bases between them. Here the CDR3 DNA reads TGTGCCAGCAGTTACTCCAGGGATGGGTCTAATGGCTACACCTTC. As protein: CASSYSRDGSNGYTF.

The chain is built from TRBV5-6 and TRBJ2-5; 9 positions agree with TRBD2. CDR3 length: 15 amino acids. V trimming: 4 bases; J trimming: 7 bases; junction bases outside the gene matches: 11. Germline V gives CDR1 SGHDT, CDR2 YYEEEE. The CDR3 sequence: CASSPGGGRVLTQYF. The CDR3 DNA follows: TGTGCCAGCAGCCCGGGTGGCGGGAGGGTTCTGACCCAGTACTTC. The complete variable domain, with remaining parts taken from reference TRBV5-6 and TRBJ2-5, reads DAGVTQSPTHLIKTRGQQVTLRCSPKSGHDTVSWYQQALGQGPQFIFQYYEEEERQRGNFPDRFSGHQFPNYSSELNVNALLLGDSALYLCASSPGGGRVLTQYFGPGTRLLVL.

The chain links TRBV29-1 to TRBJ2-1; a possible D gene is TRBD2 (5 bases). Looked up from germline, CDR1 is SQVTM and CDR2 is ANQGSEA. CDR3 size: 14 residues. The germline V and J ends were trimmed by 5 bases and 4 bases, with 15 bases remaining between them. As DNA, the CDR3 is TGCAGCGTTTCTATGAGGGAGACTTACAATGAGCAGTTCTTC. This codes for CSVSMRETYNEQFF.

The chain combines TRBV13 with TRBJ2-1; 10 nucleotides agree with TRBD2. The length of the CDR3 is 15 residues. Germline V gives CDR1 PRHDT, CDR2 FYEKMQ (reference sequence). V shed 5 bases, J shed 8 bases, and the junction held 9 bases outside the gene matches. The CDR3 region has the DNA TGTGCCAGCAGCCTCCGGGCTAGCGGGAGTGATGAGCAGTTCTTC. Amino acids: CASSLRASGSDEQFF.

In its sample, this clone was seen once. The chain has TRBV6-5 and TRBJ1-2, with 8 bases identical to TRBD1. This CDR3 comprises 14 residues. Trimming at V came to 5 bases and at J to 2 bases, leaving 4 bases not matched to a gene. In germline, CDR1 is MNHEY, CDR2 SVGAGI. The CDR3 protein is CASSIRGRNYGYTF. The CDR3 nucleotides read TGTGCCAGCAGTATCAGGGGGCGCAACTATGGCTACACCTTC.

This clone showed up just a few times. J is TRBJ2-7 and V is TRBV6-5; 12 bases agree with TRBD1. Germline CDR1 is MNHEY and CDR2 is SVGAGI. Germline trimming cut 8 bases from V and 5 bases from J; bases unmatched to any gene: 10. The CDR3 extends over 15 amino acids. The CDR3 nucleotides read TGTGCCAGCGGGGGACAGGGGGCGCGGGCGAACGAGCAGTACTTC. Translating gives CASGGQGARANEQYF.

The rearrangement links TRBV5-4 to TRBJ1-1, with TRBD1 as a possible D gene (5 bases). Trimming removed 0 bases at V and 5 bases at J, with 11 bases between. The CDR3 is made up of 14 amino acids. Germline values: CDR1 SGHNT, CDR2 YYREEE (reference sequence). CDR3 nucleotides: TGTGCCAGCAGCTTGGAGGTGACAGCGACTGAAGCTTTCTTT. Translation: CASSLEVTATEAFF. Using reference TRBV5-4 and TRBJ1-1 for the parts outside the CDR3, the full variable domain is ETGVTQSPTHLIKTRGQQVTLRCSSQSGHNTVSWYQQALGQGPQFIFQYYREEENGRGNFPPRFSGLQFPNYSSELNVNALELDDSALYLCASSLEVTATEAFFGQGTRLTVV.

The CDR3 here is CASIRDRKETQYF. Here the CDR3 DNA reads TGTGCCAGCATCCGGGACAGGAAAGAGACCCAGTACTTC. The chain uses TRBV6-1 and TRBJ2-5, with 8 bases lining up with TRBD1. The V gene end was trimmed by 7 bases and the J gene end by 3 bases; junction bases not matched to a gene: 4. Germline CDR1 MNHNS, CDR2 SASEGT. The CDR3 sequence is 13 residues long.

This clone occurred a few times. This sequence joins TRBV7-9 and TRBJ1-3, with D maybe TRBD1 (6 bases). Deletions cut 4 bases from V and 0 bases from J, with 13 bases between. There are 16 residues in the CDR3. The germline CDR1 and CDR2 sequences are SEHNR and FQNEAQ (reference sequence). The CDR3 loop is CASSSADRLSGNTIYF. CDR3 DNA: TGTGCCAGCAGCTCGGCGGACAGACTCTCTGGAAACACCATATATTTT. Combining the CDR3 with reference TRBV7-9 and TRBJ1-3 gives the whole variable domain DTGVSQNPRHKITKRGQNVTFRCDPISEHNRLYWYRQTLGQGPEFLTYFQNEAQLEKSRLLSDRFSAERPKGSFSTLEIQRTEQGDSAMYLCASSSADRLSGNTIYFGEGSWLTVV.

The chain joins TRBV10-2 to TRBJ2-7; TRBD2 matches 8 bases. After removal of 10 bases from V and 6 bases from J, the junction contained 23 bases not matched to a gene. Looked up from germline, CDR1 is WSHSY and CDR2 is SAAADI. CDR3 length equals 17 residues. The CDR3 is CATERRLSREGLSEQYF. The DNA for the CDR3 is TGCGCCACCGAAAGAAGATTAAGTCGGGAGGGCCTAAGCGAGCAGTACTTC.

The chain joins TRBV13 to TRBJ2-5, with a weak D call TRBD1 (5 bases). The germline V gene encodes CDR1 PRHDT and CDR2 FYEKMQ (reference sequence). This CDR3 is 12 amino acids long. V was pared by 4 bases and J by 5 bases, with 8 bases between. The CDR3 coding sequence is TGTGCCAGCAGCTGGGGCACGGAGACCCAGTACTTC. It encodes CASSWGTETQYF.

This clone was detected a few times. V is TRBV28 and J is TRBJ2-3, with TRBD1 matching 10 bases. The CDR3 consists of 15 residues. CDR1 and CDR2 from the germline V gene are MDHEN and SYDVKM. The ends lost 2 bases at V and 5 bases at J; junction bases unmatched: 4. The CDR3 sequence: CASSLPGQGKDTQYF. The CDR3 bases are TGTGCCAGCAGTTTACCGGGACAGGGGAAAGATACGCAGTATTTT.

The chain joins TRBV6-1 to TRBJ1-2; tentatively, D is TRBD1 (6 bases). This CDR3 has 13 residues. Germline V lookup: CDR1 MNHNS, CDR2 SASEGT. Trimming removed 1 base from V and 8 bases from J, with 11 bases in between. Written as DNA, the CDR3 is TGTGCCAGCAGTGAAGTACCAGGGGTCGGCTACACCTTC. Its translation: CASSEVPGVGYTF.

The chain is built from TRBV5-1 and TRBJ2-1; D not resolved. This CDR3 has 14 amino acids. The germline gives CDR1 SGHRS, CDR2 YFSETQ. Trimming stripped 3 bases from V and 7 bases from J, with 14 bases between. The CDR3 bases are TGCGCCAGCAGCTCCGACTCCATTGTGAATGAGCAGTTCTTC. Residues: CASSSDSIVNEQFF.

The gene calls are TRBV19 and TRBJ2-7; a possible D gene is TRBD2 (7 bases). Germline CDR1 reads LNHDA; CDR2 reads SQIVND (reference sequence). The CDR3 is made up of 15 amino acids. The V gene lost 6 bases and the J gene lost 6 bases, with 21 bases spanning the gap. CDR3 DNA sequence: TGTGCCAGTAGGGGGGGGGCTAGTTTCGACAGCGAGCAGTACTTC. This translates into CASRGGASFDSEQYF.

The chain is built from TRBV15 and TRBJ1-5, with D tentatively TRBD1 (6 bases). The CDR3 loop spans 15 amino acids. V lost 0 bases and J 8 bases, leaving 14 bases between the germline ends. Germline-derived CDR1 and CDR2 are LNHNV and YYDKDF (reference sequence). For the CDR3, the DNA is TGTGCCACCAGCAGAGATCAGGGGCTAGGGGAGCCCCAGCATTTT. This translates into CATSRDQGLGEPQHF.

The V gene is TRBV2, the J gene TRBJ2-3, with 8 positions matching TRBD2. The CDR3 consists of 15 residues. Germline CDR1 reads SNHLY; CDR2 reads FYNNEI. The J segment lost 4 bases and the V segment lost 5 bases, leaving 8 bases of the junction unmatched. CDR3 coding DNA: TGTGCCAGCAGTCGTTTGGGACTAGTAGCAGATACGCAGTATTTT. Protein sequence: CASSRLGLVADTQYF.